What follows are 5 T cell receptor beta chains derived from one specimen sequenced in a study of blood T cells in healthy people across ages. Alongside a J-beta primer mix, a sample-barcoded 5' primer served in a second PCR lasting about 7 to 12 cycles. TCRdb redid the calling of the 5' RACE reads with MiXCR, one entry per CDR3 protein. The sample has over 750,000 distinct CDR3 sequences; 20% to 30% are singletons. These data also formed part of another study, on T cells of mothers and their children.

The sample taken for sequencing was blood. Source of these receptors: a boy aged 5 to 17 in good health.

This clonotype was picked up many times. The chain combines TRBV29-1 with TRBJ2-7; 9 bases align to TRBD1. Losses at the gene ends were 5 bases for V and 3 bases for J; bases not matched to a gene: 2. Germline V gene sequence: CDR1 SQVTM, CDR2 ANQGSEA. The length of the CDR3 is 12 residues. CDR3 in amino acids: CSVRTGDYEQYF. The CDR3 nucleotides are TGCAGCGTTAGGACAGGGGACTACGAGCAGTACTTC.

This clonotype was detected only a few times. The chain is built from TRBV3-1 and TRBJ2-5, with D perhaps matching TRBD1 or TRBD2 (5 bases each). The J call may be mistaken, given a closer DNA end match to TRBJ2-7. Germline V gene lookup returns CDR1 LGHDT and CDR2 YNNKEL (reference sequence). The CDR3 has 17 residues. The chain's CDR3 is CASSPALPGRSSYEQYF. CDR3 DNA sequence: TGTGCCAGCAGCCCCGCTCTCCCGGGACGGTCCTCCTACGAGCAGTACTTC.

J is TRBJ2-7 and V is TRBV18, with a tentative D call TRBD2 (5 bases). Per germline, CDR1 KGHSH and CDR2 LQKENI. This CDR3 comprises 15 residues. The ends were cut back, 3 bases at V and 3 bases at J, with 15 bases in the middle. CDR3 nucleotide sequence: TGTGCCAGCTCACCGAGGGCAGGATACCACTACGAGCAGTACTTC. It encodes CASSPRAGYHYEQYF.

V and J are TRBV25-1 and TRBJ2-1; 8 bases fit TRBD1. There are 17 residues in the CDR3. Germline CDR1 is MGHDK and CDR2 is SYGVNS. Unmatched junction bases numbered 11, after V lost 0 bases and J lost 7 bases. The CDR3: CASSEYFRGRTVNEQFF. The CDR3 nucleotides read TGTGCCAGCAGTGAATATTTCAGGGGGCGTACTGTGAATGAGCAGTTCTTC.

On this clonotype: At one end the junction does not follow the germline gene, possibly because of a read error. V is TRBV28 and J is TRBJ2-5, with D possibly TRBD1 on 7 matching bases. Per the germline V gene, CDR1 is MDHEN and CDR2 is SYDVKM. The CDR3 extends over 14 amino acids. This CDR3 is CASRRRQGGEAQYF. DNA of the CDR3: TGTGCCAGCAGGAGGAGGCAGGGGGGAGAGGCCCAGTACTTC. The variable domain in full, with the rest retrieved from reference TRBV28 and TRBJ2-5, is DVKVTQSSRYLVKRTGEKVFLECVQDMDHENMFWYRQDPGLGLRLIYFSYDVKMKEKGDIPEGYSVSREKKERFSLILESASTNQTSMYLCASRRRQGGEAQYFGPGTRLLVL.